Listed below are T cell receptor beta chains from one sample, sequenced in a study of blood T cells in healthy people across ages. TCRdb fed the 5' RACE reads into MiXCR, producing one record per CDR3 protein. The sample consists of 1.5 million to 2 million distinct CDR3 sequences, less than 50% of them appearing once. The sample consisted of blood. These receptors originate from a woman in her forties in good health. Both conserved end residues are part of each CDR3. The D gene is left open where the match is weak. The size of a clone is reported for some rows only, either as once, few or many, or as a class for expanded clones.

j_call d_call clone_size v_call cdr3_aa cdr3_nt
TRBJ2-5 - - TRBV14 CASSQDFGLGEETQYF TGTGCCAGCAGCCAAGATTTTGGCCTAGGGGAAGAGACCCAGTACTTC
TRBJ2-1 - - TRBV6-5 CASSYSGSAAYNEQFF TGTGCCAGCAGTTACTCGGGTAGCGCCGCCTACAATGAGCAGTTCTTC
TRBJ1-2 - - TRBV7-9 CASATGKGYTF TGTGCCAGCGCCACAGGGAAAGGCTACACCTTC
TRBJ2-1 TRBD2 - TRBV5-1 CASSSVAGLSYNEQFF TGCGCCAGCAGCTCGGTAGCGGGCCTATCCTACAATGAGCAGTTCTTC
TRBJ2-6 TRBD1 once TRBV28 CASSPTGDGANVLTF TGTGCCAGCAGCCCGACAGGGGATGGGGCCAACGTCCTGACTTTC
TRBJ2-7 TRBD2 - TRBV10-2 CASSWDERGSYEQYF TGCGCCAGCAGTTGGGACGAGCGGGGATCCTACGAGCAGTACTTC
TRBJ1-1 - - TRBV15 CATSRGKVGVTEAFF TGTGCCACCAGCAGAGGTAAGGTTGGGGTCACTGAAGCTTTCTTT
TRBJ2-1 - - TRBV7-9 CASSLRRTFSYNEQFF TGTGCCAGCAGCTTAAGGCGCACGTTCTCCTACAATGAGCAGTTCTTC
TRBJ2-5 - - TRBV18 CASSPPTADQETQYF TGTGCCAGCTCACCACCGACAGCCGACCAAGAGACCCAGTACTTC
TRBJ2-1 TRBD2 - TRBV7-7 CASSLSAGGPGEQFF TGTGCTAGCAGCTTATCAGCGGGGGGGCCTGGTGAGCAGTTCTTC
TRBJ2-7 TRBD1 - TRBV27 CASSVDRDRASYEQYF TGTGCCAGCAGTGTTGACCGGGACAGGGCTTCATACGAGCAGTACTTC
TRBJ2-7 - few TRBV4-3 CASSQGIRAAREQYF TGCGCCAGCAGCCAAGGGATCAGGGCGGCTCGAGAGCAGTACTTC
TRBJ2-7 - - TRBV6-6 CASSRGTADQEEQYF TGTGCCAGCAGCCGCGGGACCGCTGACCAGGAGGAGCAGTACTTC
TRBJ2-5 - few TRBV4-1 CASADSEETQYF TGCGCCAGCGCGGACAGCGAAGAGACCCAGTACTTC
TRBJ2-7 - - TRBV10-3 CAIKRGNEQYF TGTGCCATCAAACGGGGCAATGAGCAGTACTTC
TRBJ1-6 TRBD1 - TRBV27 CATGGQGPSPLHF TGTGCCACGGGGGGACAGGGGCCATCACCCCTCCACTTT
TRBJ2-1 TRBD2 - TRBV4-3 CASSHGRANEQFF TGCGCCAGCAGCCATGGGAGGGCCAATGAGCAGTTCTTC
TRBJ2-5 - few TRBV7-2 CASSPVGVTTQETQYF TGTGCCAGCAGCCCAGTCGGGGTCACTACTCAAGAGACCCAGTACTTC
TRBJ2-1 TRBD1 - TRBV4-2 CASGGTGGNEQFF TGTGCCAGCGGGGGGACAGGGGGCAATGAGCAGTTCTTC
TRBJ2-3 TRBD2 - TRBV7-2 CASSLLTSGGPETDTQYF TGTGCCAGCAGCTTATTGACTAGCGGGGGGCCCGAAACAGATACGCAGTATTTT
TRBJ1-5 TRBD1 - TRBV7-2 CASSSRRTGNREQPQHF TGTGCCAGCAGCTCCCGAAGGACAGGGAACAGGGAACAGCCCCAGCATTTT
TRBJ1-6 TRBD1 - TRBV7-6 CASSFTGGTQSPLHF TGTGCCAGCAGCTTTACAGGGGGCACCCAATCACCCCTCCACTTT
TRBJ2-5 TRBD2 - TRBV7-2 CASSLASSGGTKTQYF TGTGCCAGCAGCTTAGCGAGCAGCGGGGGTACCAAGACCCAGTACTTC
TRBJ2-1 TRBD1 - TRBV20-1 CSASIVGQLYNEQFF TGCAGTGCTAGTATCGTGGGACAGCTATACAATGAGCAGTTCTTC
TRBJ2-5 TRBD1 once TRBV7-2 CASSSGQVLLQETQYF TGTGCCAGCAGCTCGGGACAGGTACTTCTCCAAGAGACCCAGTACTTC
TRBJ1-6 - few TRBV7-2 CASSWRGGAGDSPLHF TGTGCCAGCAGCTGGCGGGGTGGGGCCGGGGATTCACCCCTCCACTTT
TRBJ1-2 - once TRBV2 CASRPGRQNYGYTF TGTGCCAGCAGACCAGGAAGGCAGAACTATGGCTACACCTTC
TRBJ2-6 - few TRBV7-2 CASSLEWGTGANVLTF TGTGCCAGCAGCTTAGAGTGGGGAACTGGGGCCAACGTCCTGACTTTC
TRBJ2-5 - - TRBV9 CANSEGGGTEETQYF TGTGCCAACAGCGAGGGGGGAGGGACAGAAGAGACCCAGTACTTC